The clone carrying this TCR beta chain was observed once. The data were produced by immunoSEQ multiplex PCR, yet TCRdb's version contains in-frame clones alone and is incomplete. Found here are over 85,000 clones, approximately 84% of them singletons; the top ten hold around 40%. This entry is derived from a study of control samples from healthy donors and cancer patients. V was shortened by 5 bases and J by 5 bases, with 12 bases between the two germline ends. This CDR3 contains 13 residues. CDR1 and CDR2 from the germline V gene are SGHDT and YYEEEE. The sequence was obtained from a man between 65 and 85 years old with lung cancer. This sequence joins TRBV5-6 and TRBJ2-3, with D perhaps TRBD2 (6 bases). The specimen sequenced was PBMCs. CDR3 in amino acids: CASSAWGEDTQYF. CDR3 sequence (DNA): TGTGCCAGCAGTGCCTGGGGGGAAGATACGCAGTATTTT. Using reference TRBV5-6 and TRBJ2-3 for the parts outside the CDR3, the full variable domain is DAGVTQSPTHLIKTRGQQVTLRCSPKSGHDTVSWYQQALGQGPQFIFQYYEEEERQRGNFPDRFSGHQFPNYSSELNVNALLLGDSALYLCASSAWGEDTQYFGPGTRLTVL.